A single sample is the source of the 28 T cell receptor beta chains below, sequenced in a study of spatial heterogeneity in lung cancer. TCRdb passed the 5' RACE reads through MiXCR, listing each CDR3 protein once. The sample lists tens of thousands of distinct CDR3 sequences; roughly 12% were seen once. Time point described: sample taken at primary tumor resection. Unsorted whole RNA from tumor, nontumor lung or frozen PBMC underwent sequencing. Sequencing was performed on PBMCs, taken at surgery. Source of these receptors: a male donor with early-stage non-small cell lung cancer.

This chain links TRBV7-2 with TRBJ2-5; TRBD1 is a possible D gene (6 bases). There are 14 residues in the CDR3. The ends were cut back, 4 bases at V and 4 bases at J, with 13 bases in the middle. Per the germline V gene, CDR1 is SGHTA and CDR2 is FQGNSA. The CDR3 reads CASSSDGRGETQYF. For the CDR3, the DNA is TGTGCCAGCAGCTCAGACGGCAGGGGAGAGACCCAGTACTTC.

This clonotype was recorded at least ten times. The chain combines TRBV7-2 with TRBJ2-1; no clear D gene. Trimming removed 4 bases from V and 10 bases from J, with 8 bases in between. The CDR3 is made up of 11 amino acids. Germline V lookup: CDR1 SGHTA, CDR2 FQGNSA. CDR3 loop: CASSSRVEQFF. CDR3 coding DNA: TGTGCCAGCAGCTCCCGGGTAGAGCAGTTCTTC.

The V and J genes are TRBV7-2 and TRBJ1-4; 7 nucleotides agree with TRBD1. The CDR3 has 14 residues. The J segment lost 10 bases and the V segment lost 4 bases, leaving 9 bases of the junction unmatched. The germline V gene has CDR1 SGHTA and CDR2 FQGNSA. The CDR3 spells CASSSDRVTAKLFF. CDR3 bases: TGTGCCAGCAGCTCTGACAGGGTCACGGCAAAACTGTTTTTT.

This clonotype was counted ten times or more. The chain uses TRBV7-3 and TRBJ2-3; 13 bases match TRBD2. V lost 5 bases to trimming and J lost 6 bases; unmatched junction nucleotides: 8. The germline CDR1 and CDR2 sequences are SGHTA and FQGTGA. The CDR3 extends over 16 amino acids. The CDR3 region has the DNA TGTGCCAGCAGCCCCCGGACTAGCGGGAGAATTGATACGCAGTATTTT. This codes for CASSPRTSGRIDTQYF.

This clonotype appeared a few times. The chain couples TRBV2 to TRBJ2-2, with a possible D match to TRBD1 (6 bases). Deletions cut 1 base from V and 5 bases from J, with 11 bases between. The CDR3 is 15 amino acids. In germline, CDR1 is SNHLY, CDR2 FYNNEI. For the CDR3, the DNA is TGTGCCAGCAGTGAAGTCGGGACATTGACCGGGGAGCTGTTTTTT. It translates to CASSEVGTLTGELFF.

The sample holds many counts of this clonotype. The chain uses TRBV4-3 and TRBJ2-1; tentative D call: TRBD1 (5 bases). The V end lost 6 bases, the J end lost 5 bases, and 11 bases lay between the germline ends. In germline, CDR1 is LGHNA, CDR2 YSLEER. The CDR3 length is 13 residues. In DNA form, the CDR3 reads TGCGCCAGCAGACGAACAGGCAACAATGAGCAGTTCTTC. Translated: CASRRTGNNEQFF.

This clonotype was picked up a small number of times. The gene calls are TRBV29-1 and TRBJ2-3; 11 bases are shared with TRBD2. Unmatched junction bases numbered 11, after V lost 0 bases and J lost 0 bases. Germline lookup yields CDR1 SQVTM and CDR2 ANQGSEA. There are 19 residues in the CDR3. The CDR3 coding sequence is TGCAGCGTTGAAGATTTTCTAGCGGGGGGCAGCGCTAGCACAGATACGCAGTATTTT. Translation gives CSVEDFLAGGSASTDTQYF.

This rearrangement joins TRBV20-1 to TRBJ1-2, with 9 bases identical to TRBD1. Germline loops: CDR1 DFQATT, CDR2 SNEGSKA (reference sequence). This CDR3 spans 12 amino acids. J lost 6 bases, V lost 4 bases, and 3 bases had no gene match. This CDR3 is CSATRTGDGYTF. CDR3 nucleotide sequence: TGCAGTGCTACCAGGACAGGGGATGGCTACACCTTC.

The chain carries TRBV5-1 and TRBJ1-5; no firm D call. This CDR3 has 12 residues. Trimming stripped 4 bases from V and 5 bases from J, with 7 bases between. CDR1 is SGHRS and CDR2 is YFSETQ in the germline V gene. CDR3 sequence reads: CASSGIDQPQHF. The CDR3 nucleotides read TGCGCCAGCAGCGGGATCGATCAGCCCCAGCATTTT.

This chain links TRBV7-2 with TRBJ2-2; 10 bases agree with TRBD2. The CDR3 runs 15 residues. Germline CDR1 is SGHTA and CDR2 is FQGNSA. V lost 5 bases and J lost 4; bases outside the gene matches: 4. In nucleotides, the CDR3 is TGTGCCAGCAGCGTGATAGCGGGGGGCACCGGGGAGCTGTTTTTT. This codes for CASSVIAGGTGELFF.

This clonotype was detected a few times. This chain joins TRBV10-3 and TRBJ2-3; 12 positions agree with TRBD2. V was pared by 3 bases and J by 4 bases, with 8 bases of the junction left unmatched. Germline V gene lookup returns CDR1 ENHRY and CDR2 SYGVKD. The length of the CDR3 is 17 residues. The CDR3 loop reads CAISDPLTSGSADTQYF. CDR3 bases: TGTGCCATCAGTGATCCTCTGACTAGCGGGAGCGCAGATACGCAGTATTTT.

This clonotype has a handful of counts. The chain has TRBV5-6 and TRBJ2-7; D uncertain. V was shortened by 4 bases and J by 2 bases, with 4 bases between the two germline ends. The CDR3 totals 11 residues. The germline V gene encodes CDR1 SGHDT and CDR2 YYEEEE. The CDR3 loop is CASSQPYEQYF. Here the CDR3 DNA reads TGTGCCAGCAGCCAACCCTACGAGCAGTACTTC.

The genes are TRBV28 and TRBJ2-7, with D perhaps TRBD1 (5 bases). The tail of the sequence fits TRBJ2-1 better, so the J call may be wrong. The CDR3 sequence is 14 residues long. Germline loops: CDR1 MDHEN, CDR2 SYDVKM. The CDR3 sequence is CASSLGADTYEQFF. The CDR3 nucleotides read TGTGCCAGCAGTTTAGGGGCAGACACCTACGAGCAGTTCTTC.

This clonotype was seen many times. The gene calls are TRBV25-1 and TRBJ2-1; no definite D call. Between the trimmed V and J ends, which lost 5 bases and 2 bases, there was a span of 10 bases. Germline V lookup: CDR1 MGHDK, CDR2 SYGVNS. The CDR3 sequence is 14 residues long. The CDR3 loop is CASSPQKTYNEQFF. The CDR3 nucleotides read TGTGCCAGCAGTCCCCAGAAGACCTACAATGAGCAGTTCTTC.

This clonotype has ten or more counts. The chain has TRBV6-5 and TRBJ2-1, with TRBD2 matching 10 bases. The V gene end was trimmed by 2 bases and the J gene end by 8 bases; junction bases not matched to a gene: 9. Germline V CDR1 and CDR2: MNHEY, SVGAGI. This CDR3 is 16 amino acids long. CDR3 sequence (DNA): TGTGCCAGCAGTTACCCAAAGCGGGGGGGGTTTGATGAGCAGTTCTTC. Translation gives CASSYPKRGGFDEQFF.

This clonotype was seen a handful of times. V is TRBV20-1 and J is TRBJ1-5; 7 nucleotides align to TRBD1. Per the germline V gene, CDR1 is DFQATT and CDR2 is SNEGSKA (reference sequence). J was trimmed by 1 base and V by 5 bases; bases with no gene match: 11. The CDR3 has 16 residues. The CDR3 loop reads CSAQGDSHLSNQPQHF. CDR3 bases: TGCAGTGCTCAAGGGGACAGCCATTTAAGCAATCAGCCCCAGCATTTT.

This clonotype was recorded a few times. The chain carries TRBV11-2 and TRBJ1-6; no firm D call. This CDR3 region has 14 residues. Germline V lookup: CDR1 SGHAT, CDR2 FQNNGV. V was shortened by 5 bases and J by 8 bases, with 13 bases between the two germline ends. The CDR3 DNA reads TGTGCCAGCAGCCCAGCGGGGAGGCATTCACCCCTCCACTTT. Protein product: CASSPAGRHSPLHF.

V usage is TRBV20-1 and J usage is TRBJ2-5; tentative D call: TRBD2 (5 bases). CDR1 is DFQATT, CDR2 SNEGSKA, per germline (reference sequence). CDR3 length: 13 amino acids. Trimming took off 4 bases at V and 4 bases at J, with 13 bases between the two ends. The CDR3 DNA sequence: TGCAGTGCTACAAAAGAGGGTGGAGAGACCCAGTACTTC. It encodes CSATKEGGETQYF.

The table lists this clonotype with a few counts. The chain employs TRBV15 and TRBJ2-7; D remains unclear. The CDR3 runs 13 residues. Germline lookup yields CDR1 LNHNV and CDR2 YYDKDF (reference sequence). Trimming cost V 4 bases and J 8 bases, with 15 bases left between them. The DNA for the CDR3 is TGTGCCACCAGCACCTACGGCACGTTTAAGCAGTACTTC. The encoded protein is CATSTYGTFKQYF.

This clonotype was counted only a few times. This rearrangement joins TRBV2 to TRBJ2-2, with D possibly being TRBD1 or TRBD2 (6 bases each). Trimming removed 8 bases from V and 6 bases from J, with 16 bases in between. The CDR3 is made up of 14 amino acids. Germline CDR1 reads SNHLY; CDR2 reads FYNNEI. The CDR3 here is CASRWGARAGELFF. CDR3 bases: TGTGCCAGCCGATGGGGGGCGCGCGCCGGGGAGCTGTTTTTT.

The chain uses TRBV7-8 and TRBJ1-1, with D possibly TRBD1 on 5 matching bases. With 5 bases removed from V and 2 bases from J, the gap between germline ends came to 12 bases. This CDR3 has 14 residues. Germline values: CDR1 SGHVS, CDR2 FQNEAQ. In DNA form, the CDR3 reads TGTGCCAGCAGCCGGAGGGACTCTAACACTGAAGCTTTCTTT. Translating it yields CASSRRDSNTEAFF.

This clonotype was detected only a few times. The CDR3 loop is CASSYQGMEQFF. CDR3 coding DNA: TGTGCCAGCAGTTATCAGGGTATGGAGCAGTTCTTC. The genes are TRBV12-3 or TRBV12-4 and TRBJ2-1; TRBD1 might be the D (5 bases). Trimming removed 4 bases from V and 10 bases from J, with 11 bases in between. This CDR3 spans 12 amino acids.

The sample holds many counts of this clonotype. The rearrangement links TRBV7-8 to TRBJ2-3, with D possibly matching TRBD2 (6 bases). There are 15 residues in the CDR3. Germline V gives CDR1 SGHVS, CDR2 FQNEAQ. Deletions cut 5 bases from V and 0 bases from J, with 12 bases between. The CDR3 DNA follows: TGTGCCAGCAGCCTTAGCGGAGTAAGCACAGATACGCAGTATTTT. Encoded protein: CASSLSGVSTDTQYF.

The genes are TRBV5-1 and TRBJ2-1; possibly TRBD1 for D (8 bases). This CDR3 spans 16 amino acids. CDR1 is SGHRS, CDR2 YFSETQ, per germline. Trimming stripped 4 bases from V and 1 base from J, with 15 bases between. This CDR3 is CASSLQQGGSYNEQFF. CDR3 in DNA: TGCGCCAGCAGCCTACAACAGGGGGGGTCCTACAATGAGCAGTTCTTC. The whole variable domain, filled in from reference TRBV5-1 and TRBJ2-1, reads KAGVTQTPRYLIKTRGQQVTLSCSPISGHRSVSWYQQTPGQGLQFLFEYFSETQRNKGNFPGRFSGRQFSNSRSEMNVSTLELGDSALYLCASSLQQGGSYNEQFFGPGTRLTVL.

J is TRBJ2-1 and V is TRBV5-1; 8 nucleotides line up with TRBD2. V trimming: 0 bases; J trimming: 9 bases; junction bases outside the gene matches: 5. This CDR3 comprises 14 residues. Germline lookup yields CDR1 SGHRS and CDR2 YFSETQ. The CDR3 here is CASSLEGTRGEQFF. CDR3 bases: TGCGCCAGCAGCTTGGAGGGGACTAGAGGTGAGCAGTTCTTC.

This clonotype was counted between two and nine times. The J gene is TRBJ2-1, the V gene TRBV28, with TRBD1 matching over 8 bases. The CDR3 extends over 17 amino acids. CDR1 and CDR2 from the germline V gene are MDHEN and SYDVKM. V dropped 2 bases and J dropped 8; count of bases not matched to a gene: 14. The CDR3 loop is CASSLNPDRGSYDEQFF. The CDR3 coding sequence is TGTGCCAGCAGTTTAAACCCCGACAGGGGATCCTATGATGAGCAGTTCTTC. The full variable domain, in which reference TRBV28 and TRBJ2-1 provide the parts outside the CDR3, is DVKVTQSSRYLVKRTGEKVFLECVQDMDHENMFWYRQDPGLGLRLIYFSYDVKMKEKGDIPEGYSVSREKKERFSLILESASTNQTSMYLCASSLNPDRGSYDEQFFGPGTRLTVL.

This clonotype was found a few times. CDR3 amino acids: CSATPTSGSGDTQYF. The CDR3 bases are TGCAGTGCTACCCCGACTAGCGGGAGCGGCGATACGCAGTATTTT. The genes are TRBV20-1 and TRBJ2-3; 12 bases match TRBD2. The CDR3 has 15 residues. Germline V gene data show CDR1 as DFQATT and CDR2 as SNEGSKA (reference sequence). Unmatched junction bases numbered 8, after V lost 4 bases and J lost 6 bases.

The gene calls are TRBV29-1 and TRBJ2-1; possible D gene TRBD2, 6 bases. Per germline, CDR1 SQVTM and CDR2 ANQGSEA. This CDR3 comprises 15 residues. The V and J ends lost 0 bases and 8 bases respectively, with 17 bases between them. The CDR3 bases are TGCAGCGTTGAAGATTTCGGGGGAGGTCGAGATGAGCAGTTCTTC. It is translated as CSVEDFGGGRDEQFF.